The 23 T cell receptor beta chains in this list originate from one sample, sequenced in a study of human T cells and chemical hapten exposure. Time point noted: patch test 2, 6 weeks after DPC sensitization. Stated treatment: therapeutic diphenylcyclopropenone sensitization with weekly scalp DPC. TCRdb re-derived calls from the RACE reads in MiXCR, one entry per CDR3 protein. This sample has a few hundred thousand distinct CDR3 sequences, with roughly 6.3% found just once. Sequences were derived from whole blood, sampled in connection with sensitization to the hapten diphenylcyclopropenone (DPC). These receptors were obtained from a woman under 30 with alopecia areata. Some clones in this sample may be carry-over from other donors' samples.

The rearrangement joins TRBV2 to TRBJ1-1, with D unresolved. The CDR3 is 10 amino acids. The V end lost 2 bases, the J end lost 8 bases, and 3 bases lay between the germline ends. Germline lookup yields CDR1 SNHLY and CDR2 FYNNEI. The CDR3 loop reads CASSEFEAFF. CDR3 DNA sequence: TGTGCCAGCAGTGAATTCGAAGCTTTCTTT.

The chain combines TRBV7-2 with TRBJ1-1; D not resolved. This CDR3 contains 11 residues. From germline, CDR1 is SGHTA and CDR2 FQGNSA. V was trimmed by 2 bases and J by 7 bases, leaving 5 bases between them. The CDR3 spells CASSLILEAFF. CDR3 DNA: TGTGCCAGCAGCTTAATTCTTGAAGCTTTCTTT.

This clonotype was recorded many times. CDR3 sequence: CSVDTSSETQYF. For the CDR3, the DNA is TGCAGCGTCGATACTTCGTCCGAGACCCAGTACTTC. This chain joins TRBV29-1 and TRBJ2-5, with D hard to call. CDR3 size: 12 residues. CDR1 and CDR2 from the germline V gene are SQVTM and ANQGSEA. V lost 6 bases to trimming and J lost 5 bases, with 13 bases between them.

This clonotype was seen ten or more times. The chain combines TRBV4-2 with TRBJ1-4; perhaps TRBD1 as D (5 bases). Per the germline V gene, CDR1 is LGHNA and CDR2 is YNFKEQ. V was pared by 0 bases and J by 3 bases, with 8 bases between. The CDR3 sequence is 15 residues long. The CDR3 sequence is CASSQDGGANEKLFF. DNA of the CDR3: TGTGCCAGCAGCCAAGATGGGGGAGCTAATGAAAAACTGTTTTTT.

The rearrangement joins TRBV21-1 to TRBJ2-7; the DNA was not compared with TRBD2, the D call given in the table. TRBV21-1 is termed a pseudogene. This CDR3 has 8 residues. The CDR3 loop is CASVGACF. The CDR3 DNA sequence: TGTGCCAGCGTGGGAGCATGCTTC.

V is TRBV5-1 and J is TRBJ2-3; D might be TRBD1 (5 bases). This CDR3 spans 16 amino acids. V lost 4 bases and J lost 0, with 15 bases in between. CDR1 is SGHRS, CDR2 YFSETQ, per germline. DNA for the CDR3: TGCGCCAGCAGCCAGGGCATTTCCCGTAGCACAGATACGCAGTATTTT. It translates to CASSQGISRSTDTQYF.

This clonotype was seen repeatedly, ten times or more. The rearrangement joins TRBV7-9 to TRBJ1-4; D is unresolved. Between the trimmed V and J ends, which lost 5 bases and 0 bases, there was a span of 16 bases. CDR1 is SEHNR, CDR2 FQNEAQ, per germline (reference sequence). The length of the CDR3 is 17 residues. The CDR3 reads CASSARYKVATNEKLFF. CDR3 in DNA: TGTGCCAGCAGCGCCCGATACAAGGTCGCAACTAATGAAAAACTGTTTTTT.

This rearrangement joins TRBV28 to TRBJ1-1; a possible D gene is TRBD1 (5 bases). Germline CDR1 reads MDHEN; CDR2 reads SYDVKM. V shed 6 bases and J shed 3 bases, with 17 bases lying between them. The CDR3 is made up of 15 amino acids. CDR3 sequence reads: CASSRGSFRDTEAFF. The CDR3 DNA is TGTGCCAGCAGCCGGGGCTCTTTCAGGGACACTGAAGCTTTCTTT.

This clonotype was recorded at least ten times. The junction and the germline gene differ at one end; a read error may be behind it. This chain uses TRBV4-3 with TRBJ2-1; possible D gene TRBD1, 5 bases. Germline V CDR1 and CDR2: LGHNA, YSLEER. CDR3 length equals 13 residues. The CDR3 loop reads CASSQDLGRVVVF. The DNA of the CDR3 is TGCGCCAGCAGCCAAGATCTCGGCAGGGTTGTCGTCTTC.

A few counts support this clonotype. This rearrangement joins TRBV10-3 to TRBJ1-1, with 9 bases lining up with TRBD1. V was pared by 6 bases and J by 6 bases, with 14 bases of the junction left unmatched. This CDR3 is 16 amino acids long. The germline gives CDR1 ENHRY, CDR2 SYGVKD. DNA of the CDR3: TGTGCCATCAGCGAAAAAGTGGGGACAGGGAGGGCTGAAGCTTTCTTT. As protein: CAISEKVGTGRAEAFF.

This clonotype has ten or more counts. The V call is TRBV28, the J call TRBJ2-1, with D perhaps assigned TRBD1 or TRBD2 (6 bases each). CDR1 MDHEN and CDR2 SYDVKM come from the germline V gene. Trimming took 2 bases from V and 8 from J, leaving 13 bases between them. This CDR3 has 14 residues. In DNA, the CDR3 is TGTGCCAGCAGTTTAAAGGGGGGAGGAGATGAGCAGTTCTTC. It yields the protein CASSLKGGGDEQFF.

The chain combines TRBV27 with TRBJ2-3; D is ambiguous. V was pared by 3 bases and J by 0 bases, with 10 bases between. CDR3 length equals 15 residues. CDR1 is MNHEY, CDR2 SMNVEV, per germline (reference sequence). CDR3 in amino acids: CASSFSQTSTDTQYF. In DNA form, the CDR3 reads TGTGCCAGCAGTTTTTCACAAACTAGCACAGATACGCAGTATTTT.

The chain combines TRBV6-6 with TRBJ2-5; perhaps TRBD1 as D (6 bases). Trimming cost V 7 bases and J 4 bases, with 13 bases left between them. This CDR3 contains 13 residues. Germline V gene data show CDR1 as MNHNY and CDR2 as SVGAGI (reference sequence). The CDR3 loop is CASMDSILETQYF. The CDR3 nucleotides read TGTGCCAGCATGGACAGTATACTAGAGACCCAGTACTTC.

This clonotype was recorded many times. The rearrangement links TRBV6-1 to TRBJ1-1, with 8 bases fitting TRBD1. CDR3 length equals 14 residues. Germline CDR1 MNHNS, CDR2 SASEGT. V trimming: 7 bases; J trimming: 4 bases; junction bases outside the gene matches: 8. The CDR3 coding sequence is TGTGCCAGCACCGGACAGGGTGCGGTCACTGAAGCTTTCTTT. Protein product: CASTGQGAVTEAFF.

The CDR3 region is CASSSVEGALLYGYTF. As DNA, the CDR3 is TGTGCCAGCAGCTCCGTGGAGGGGGCGCTTCTCTATGGCTACACCTTC. This chain joins TRBV6-5 and TRBJ1-2; 7 positions match TRBD1. The CDR3 contains 16 residues. Germline V gene data show CDR1 as MNHEY and CDR2 as SVGAGI. Trimming removed 6 bases from V and 4 bases from J; junction bases left unmatched: 14.

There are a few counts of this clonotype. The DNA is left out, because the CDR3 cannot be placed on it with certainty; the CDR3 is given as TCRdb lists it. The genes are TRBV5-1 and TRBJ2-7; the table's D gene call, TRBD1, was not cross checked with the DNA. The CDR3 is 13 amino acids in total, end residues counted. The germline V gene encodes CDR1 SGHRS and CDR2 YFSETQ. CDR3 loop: CASSFGQGNEQYF.

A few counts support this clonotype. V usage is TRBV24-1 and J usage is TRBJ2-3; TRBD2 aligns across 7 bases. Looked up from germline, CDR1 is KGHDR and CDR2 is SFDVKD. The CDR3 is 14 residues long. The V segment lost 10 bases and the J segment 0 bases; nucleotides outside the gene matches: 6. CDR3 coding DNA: TGTGCCACGGCCAGCGGGGTCAGCACAGATACGCAGTATTTT. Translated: CATASGVSTDTQYF.

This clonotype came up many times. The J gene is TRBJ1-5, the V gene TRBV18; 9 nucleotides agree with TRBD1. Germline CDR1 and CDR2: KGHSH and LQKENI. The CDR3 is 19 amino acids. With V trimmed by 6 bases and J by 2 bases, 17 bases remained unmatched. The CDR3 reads CASSHPPGQGRGGNQPQHF. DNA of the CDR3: TGTGCCAGCTCGCATCCGCCGGGACAGGGAAGGGGTGGCAATCAGCCCCAGCATTTT.

As DNA, the CDR3 is TGTGCCAGCAAGGCACAGGACAGTCAGCCCCAGCATTTT. Translating it yields CASKAQDSQPQHF. This chain links TRBV2 with TRBJ1-5; the D gene is possibly TRBD1 (6 bases). The V gene lost 7 bases and the J gene lost 6 bases, with 13 bases spanning the gap. Germline V gene sequence: CDR1 SNHLY, CDR2 FYNNEI. The CDR3 has 13 residues.

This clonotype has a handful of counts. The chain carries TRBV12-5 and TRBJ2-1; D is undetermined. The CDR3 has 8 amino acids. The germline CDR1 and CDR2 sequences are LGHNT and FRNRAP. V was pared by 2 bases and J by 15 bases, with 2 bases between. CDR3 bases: TGTGCTAGTGGTTTGTCGTTCTTC. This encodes CASGLSFF.

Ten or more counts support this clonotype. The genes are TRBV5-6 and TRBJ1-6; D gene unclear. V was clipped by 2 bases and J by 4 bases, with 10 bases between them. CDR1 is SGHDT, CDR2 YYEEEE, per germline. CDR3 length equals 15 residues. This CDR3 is CASSFVGPYNSPLHF. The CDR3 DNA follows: TGTGCCAGCAGCTTTGTGGGCCCGTATAATTCACCCCTCCACTTT. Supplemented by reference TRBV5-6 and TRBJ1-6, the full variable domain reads DAGVTQSPTHLIKTRGQQVTLRCSPKSGHDTVSWYQQALGQGPQFIFQYYEEEERQRGNFPDRFSGHQFPNYSSELNVNALLLGDSALYLCASSFVGPYNSPLHFGNGTRLTVT.

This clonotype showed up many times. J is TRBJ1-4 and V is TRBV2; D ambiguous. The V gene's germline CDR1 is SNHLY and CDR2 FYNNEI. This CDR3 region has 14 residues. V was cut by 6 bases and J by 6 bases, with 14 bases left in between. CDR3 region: CASSADGKYEKLFF. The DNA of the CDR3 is TGTGCCAGCAGCGCGGACGGAAAGTATGAAAAACTGTTTTTT.

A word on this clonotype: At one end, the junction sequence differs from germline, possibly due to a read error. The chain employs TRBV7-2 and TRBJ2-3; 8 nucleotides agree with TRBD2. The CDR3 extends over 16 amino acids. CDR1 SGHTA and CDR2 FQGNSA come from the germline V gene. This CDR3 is CASNLRPAGARDTQYF. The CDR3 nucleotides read TGTGCCAGCAACTTACGCCCAGCGGGGGCAAGGGACACGCAGTATTTT.